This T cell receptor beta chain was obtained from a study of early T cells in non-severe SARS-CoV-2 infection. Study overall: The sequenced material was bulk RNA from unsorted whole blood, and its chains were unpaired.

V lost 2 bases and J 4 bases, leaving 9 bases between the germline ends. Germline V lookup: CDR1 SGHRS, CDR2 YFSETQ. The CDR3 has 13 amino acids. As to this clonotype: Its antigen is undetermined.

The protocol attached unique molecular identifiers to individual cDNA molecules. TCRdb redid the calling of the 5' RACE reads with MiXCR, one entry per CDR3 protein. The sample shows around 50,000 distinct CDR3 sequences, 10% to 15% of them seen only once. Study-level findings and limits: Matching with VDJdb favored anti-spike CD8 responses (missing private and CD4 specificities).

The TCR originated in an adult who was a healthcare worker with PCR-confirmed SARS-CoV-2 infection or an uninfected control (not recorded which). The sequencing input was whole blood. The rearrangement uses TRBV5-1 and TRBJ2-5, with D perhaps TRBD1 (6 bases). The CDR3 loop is CASSLQGRETQYF. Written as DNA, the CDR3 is TGCGCCAGCAGCTTACAGGGTAGAGAGACCCAGTACTTC.